This T cell receptor beta chain was found in a study of blood T cell repertoires in COVID-19. The V gene end was trimmed by 5 bases and the J gene end by 7 bases; junction bases not matched to a gene: 7. Germline CDR1 is MNHEY and CDR2 is SMNVEV (reference sequence). This CDR3 has 15 residues. Clones were read by immunoSEQ multiplex PCR, and TCRdb kept only the in-frame ones, dropping some. Of 100,000 to 120,000 clones listed, approximately 67% are singletons. The chain couples TRBV27 to TRBJ1-4, with 10 bases matching TRBD1. The receptor was isolated from a woman aged 60 to 75 with acute or convalescent COVID-19. Sequenced input: peripheral blood. The CDR3 DNA reads TGTGCCAGCAGTCCCCAGACAGGGGGCTCTGAAAAACTGTTTTTT. Amino acids: CASSPQTGGSEKLFF.